The next 13 T cell receptor beta chains were all read from a single sample in a study of vaccination and CD4 T cells after COVID-19. Their antigen targets remain unknown. Treatment meaning: approximately nine-day PBMC culture with coronavirus spike peptide pools or control peptides (ViraFEST assay). Sequencing of cultured CD4+ T cell DNA used the Oncomine TCR Beta short-read assay. A single record per CDR3 protein comes from TCRdb applying MiXCR to the PCR reads. The sample yields about 11,000 distinct CDR3 sequences, 60% to 80% seen once. Input material: CD4+ T cells from blood, cultured in vitro. These receptors came from a human donor who had recovered from COVID-19.

This clonotype is classed as medium-sized. The chain joins TRBV24-1 to TRBJ2-1; possibly TRBD2 for D (6 bases). Trimming took off 5 bases at V and 9 bases at J, with 19 bases between the two ends. Germline V gives CDR1 KGHDR, CDR2 SFDVKD. This CDR3 has 15 amino acids. CDR3 in DNA: TGTGCCACCAGTGCCCGGGACTCGAGCTGGGGTGAGCAGTTCTTC. It encodes CATSARDSSWGEQFF.

This clonotype was counted between two and nine times. The chain recombines TRBV20-1 with TRBJ1-5; D gene ambiguous. The germline CDR1 and CDR2 sequences are DFQATT and SNEGSKA (reference sequence). The CDR3 length is 14 residues. The V gene lost 4 bases and the J gene lost 2 bases, with 12 bases spanning the gap. The CDR3 region has the DNA TGCAGTGCTATATCGGACGGGGGCAATCAGCCCCAGCATTTT. It translates to CSAISDGGNQPQHF.

The chain employs TRBV20-1 and TRBJ2-7; TRBD2 is a possible D gene (5 bases). Trimming cost V 6 bases and J 6 bases, with 21 bases left between them. Per the germline V gene, CDR1 is DFQATT and CDR2 is SNEGSKA (reference sequence). The CDR3 is 14 residues long. In nucleotides, the CDR3 is TGCAGTGCCTGGCGGGTAGGGCAGGCGGGCGAGCAGTACTTC. Protein: CSAWRVGQAGEQYF.

This clonotype was seen a handful of times. The V and J genes are TRBV9 and TRBJ1-6; tentatively, D is TRBD1 (5 bases). This CDR3 comprises 14 residues. V was pared by 3 bases and J by 7 bases, with 11 bases between. Germline V lookup: CDR1 SGDLS, CDR2 YYNGEE. DNA of the CDR3: TGTGCCAGCAGCGAGGGGACTTTGAATTCACCCCTCCACTTT. Translation gives CASSEGTLNSPLHF.

The gene calls are TRBV6-1 and TRBJ2-7; D ambiguous. V was trimmed by 6 bases and J by 5 bases, leaving 8 bases between them. Germline CDR1 is MNHNS and CDR2 is SASEGT. CDR3 length: 11 amino acids. The CDR3 bases are TGTGCCAGCAGACTTGGCGACGAGCAGTACTTC. Protein: CASRLGDEQYF.

Note on this clonotype: One end of the junction is discordant with germline, which a read error may explain. The rearrangement uses TRBV20-1 and TRBJ2-5; TRBD2 matches 11 bases. This CDR3 is 14 amino acids long. The germline V gene encodes CDR1 DFQATT and CDR2 SNEGSKA (reference sequence). The CDR3 sequence: CSARGTSGRETQYF. CDR3 sequence (DNA): TGCAGTGCCAGAGGAACTAGCGGGAGAGAGACCCAGTACTTC.

The V call is TRBV15, the J call TRBJ2-7; D assignment may be TRBD1 or TRBD2 (5 bases each). V was shortened by 5 bases and J by 6 bases, with 11 bases between the two germline ends. CDR3 length: 12 residues. Germline loops: CDR1 LNHNV, CDR2 YYDKDF (reference sequence). The CDR3 DNA sequence: TGTGCCACCAGCCGAGGGACCGTCGAGCAGTACTTC. Translation gives CATSRGTVEQYF.

The V call is TRBV7-9, the J call TRBJ1-2; D ambiguous. The ends were cut back, 3 bases at V and 8 bases at J, with 10 bases in the middle. The length of the CDR3 is 12 residues. The V gene's germline CDR1 is SEHNR and CDR2 FQNEAQ (reference sequence). DNA of the CDR3: TGTGCCAGCAGCTTGGAAGACGGGGGCTACACCTTC. Protein: CASSLEDGGYTF. Full variable domain (outside the CDR3, taken from reference TRBV7-9 and TRBJ1-2): DTGVSQNPRHKITKRGQNVTFRCDPISEHNRLYWYRQTLGQGPEFLTYFQNEAQLEKSRLLSDRFSAERPKGSFSTLEIQRTEQGDSAMYLCASSLEDGGYTFGSGTRLTVV.

The gene calls are TRBV7-9 and TRBJ2-7; D is unclear. There are 13 residues in the CDR3. Germline V lookup: CDR1 SEHNR, CDR2 FQNEAQ (reference sequence). V lost 8 bases and J lost 3, with 14 bases in between. CDR3 DNA sequence: TGTGCCAGCCAGGTAGACTCAATCTACGAGCAGTACTTC. Its protein product is CASQVDSIYEQYF. Full variable domain (missing parts from reference TRBV7-9 and TRBJ2-7): DTGVSQNPRHKITKRGQNVTFRCDPISEHNRLYWYRQTLGQGPEFLTYFQNEAQLEKSRLLSDRFSAERPKGSFSTLEIQRTEQGDSAMYLCASQVDSIYEQYFGPGTRLTVT.

V is TRBV7-2 and J is TRBJ2-7, with TRBD2 matching over 13 bases. Germline V CDR1 and CDR2: SGHTA, FQGNSA. V was pared by 5 bases and J by 2 bases, with 9 bases of the junction left unmatched. This CDR3 has 17 amino acids. This CDR3 is CASSIPRLAGGPYEQYF. The CDR3 region has the DNA TGTGCCAGCAGCATCCCCCGACTAGCGGGAGGCCCCTACGAGCAGTACTTC.

CDR3 sequence: CASSQDLDRGRNSPLHF. The CDR3 bases are TGCGCCAGCAGCCAAGATCTTGACAGGGGCCGTAATTCACCCCTCCACTTT. The chain has TRBV4-1 and TRBJ1-6, with 8 bases lining up with TRBD1. Germline CDR1 MGHRA, CDR2 YSYEKL. The CDR3 spans 17 residues. The ends lost 0 bases at V and 6 bases at J; junction bases unmatched: 7.

This chain joins TRBV28 and TRBJ2-7; D assignment may be TRBD1 or TRBD2 (5 bases each). Deletions cut 4 bases from V and 6 bases from J, with 10 bases between. The germline CDR1 and CDR2 sequences are MDHEN and SYDVKM. The CDR3 spans 12 residues. The DNA of the CDR3 is TGTGCCAGCAGTTGGGGGTTACGCGAGCAGTACTTC. It yields the protein CASSWGLREQYF.

This rearrangement joins TRBV7-2 to TRBJ2-7, with D perhaps TRBD1 (6 bases). CDR3 length: 15 amino acids. Germline CDR1 is SGHTA and CDR2 is FQGNSA. V was clipped by 6 bases and J by 2 bases, with 17 bases between them. Here the CDR3 reads CASSRTATSPYEQYF. For the CDR3, the DNA is TGTGCCAGCAGTAGGACAGCCACCTCCCCCTACGAGCAGTACTTC. Based on the CDR3 plus reference TRBV7-2 and TRBJ2-7, the full variable domain is GAGVSQSPSNKVTEKGKDVELRCDPISGHTALYWYRQSLGQGLEFLIYFQGNSAPDKSGLPSDRFSAERTGGSVSTLTIQRTQQEDSAVYLCASSRTATSPYEQYFGPGTRLTVT.